This T cell receptor (beta chain) was identified during a study of T cell responses to AZD1222 COVID-19 vaccine. About the research overall: The study pooled second doses at about 4 or about 12 weeks. Study observations and caveats: Reportedly, nearly half the spike-specific TCRs target unmutated variant regions. Researchers took repertoire samples only after the peak T cell response had come.

Repertoires were generated with immunoSEQ multiplex PCR, while TCRdb's copy carries only in-frame clones and drops some. The top ten clones hold around 7% of a sample with around 99,000 clones, approximately 90% of them seen once. With regard to this clone: Its target is not known.

This receptor was obtained from an adult in good health. The sample here was peripheral blood, taken on day 0 of AZD1222 vaccination.

This chain's CDR3 is CAISGTLNEQFF. The DNA for the CDR3 is TGTGCCATCAGTGGGACCCTCAATGAGCAGTTCTTC. The rearrangement links TRBV10-3 to TRBJ2-1; no definite D call. The CDR3 has 12 amino acids. With 4 bases removed from V and 6 bases from J, the gap between germline ends came to 7 bases. Germline-derived CDR1 and CDR2 are ENHRY and SYGVKD.